These 8 T cell receptor beta chains originate from one sample sequenced in a study of cytotoxic CD8 clonotypes in ibrutinib-treated CLL. Clones were sequenced by immunoSEQ multiplex PCR, and TCRdb holds only the in-frame ones, with some missing. Of 150,000 or so clones in the sample, roughly 88% were seen once. Here the sequenced sample was PBMCs, taken after 24 months of ibrutinib treatment. These receptors all come from a human donor with chronic lymphocytic leukemia.

V gene TRBV4-2 combines with J gene TRBJ1-5; 9 nucleotides line up with TRBD1. Germline values: CDR1 LGHNA, CDR2 YNFKEQ. CDR3 size: 16 residues. Unmatched junction bases numbered 3, after V lost 1 base and J lost 2 bases. The CDR3 DNA is TGTGCCAGCAGCCAAGGGACAGGGGAAGGCAATCAGCCCCAGCATTTT. Translated: CASSQGTGEGNQPQHF.

The rearrangement uses TRBV6-4 and TRBJ2-1, with D tentatively TRBD1 (6 bases). The germline CDR1 and CDR2 sequences are MRHNA and SNTAGT. The CDR3 is 14 residues long. V lost 0 bases to trimming and J lost 7 bases, with 10 bases between them. Here the CDR3 reads CASSDSSTGNEQFF. For the CDR3, the DNA is TGTGCCAGCAGTGACTCATCAACAGGGAATGAGCAGTTCTTC.

This chain connects TRBV28 to TRBJ2-5; 7 bases align to TRBD1. The germline CDR1 and CDR2 sequences are MDHEN and SYDVKM. The V gene end was trimmed by 6 bases and the J gene end by 1 base; junction bases not matched to a gene: 8. The CDR3 has 15 amino acids. Here the CDR3 reads CASRNGDRFQETQYF. The CDR3 region has the DNA TGTGCCAGCAGAAATGGGGACAGATTCCAAGAGACCCAGTACTTC.

J is TRBJ2-7 and V is TRBV5-1; 7 nucleotides agree with TRBD2. CDR3 length equals 14 residues. V was pared by 0 bases and J by 4 bases, with 4 bases of the junction left unmatched. Germline CDR1 reads SGHRS; CDR2 reads YFSETQ. The CDR3 here is CASSLAGGGYEQYF. In DNA form, the CDR3 reads TGCGCCAGCAGCTTGGCGGGGGGTGGATACGAGCAGTACTTC.

The chain recombines TRBV6-6 with TRBJ1-1; possible D gene TRBD1, 6 bases. Germline V gives CDR1 MNHNY, CDR2 SVGAGI (reference sequence). This CDR3 is 14 amino acids long. V dropped 2 bases and J dropped 7 bases, with 14 bases sitting between them. The CDR3 sequence is CASSYKPWTDEAFF. DNA for the CDR3: TGTGCCAGCAGTTACAAACCGTGGACAGATGAAGCTTTCTTT.

In this sample, this clone turned up a few times. CDR3 sequence: CASSVNPGNSGNTIYF. The DNA of the CDR3 is TGTGCCAGCAGCGTGAATCCAGGGAACTCTGGAAACACCATATATTTT. V is TRBV9 and J is TRBJ1-3; a weak D match, TRBD1 (5 bases). V was clipped by 2 bases and J by 0 bases, with 12 bases between them. This CDR3 is 16 amino acids long. Germline CDR1 and CDR2: SGDLS and YYNGEE.

Comments on this clone: One junction end does not reproduce the germline sequence, and a read error may be involved. The rearrangement joins TRBV5-1 to TRBJ1-6, with no clear D. The CDR3 consists of 12 residues. CDR1 is SGHRS and CDR2 is YFSETQ in the germline V gene. CDR3 coding DNA: TGCGCCAGCAGCTCCCATAATTCACCCCTCCACTTT. The encoded protein is CASSSHNSPLHF.

A note on this clone: A much larger clone lies a single base off, so this may be a read error. The chain employs TRBV30 and TRBJ2-7, with TRBD1 matching over 7 bases. The CDR3 contains 15 residues. Germline CDR1 reads GTSNPN; CDR2 reads SVGIG (reference sequence). CDR3 protein: CAWSVGDSNNSPLHF. In DNA, the CDR3 is TGTGCCTGGAGTGTCGGGGACAGTAATAATTCACCCCTCCACTTC.